Presented here are 9 T cell receptor beta chains from one specimen sequenced in a study of PD-L1 blockade in urothelial cancer (dated 2017 in TCRdb). The library was made by the immunoSEQ multiplex PCR assay. TCRdb took this table from immuneACCESS and kept in-frame rearrangements with V and J called. Such tables lack part of the clones; where checked against another copy, unresolved V genes explain under half of the gap, and the rest is unexplained. A total of approximately 100,000 clones appear in this sample, 91% of them only once. Of the sample, 0.85% to 1% is held by the ten largest clones. This sample comprised PBMCs, obtained around atezolizumab (anti-PD-L1) treatment. The receptors shown here come from a woman of 80 years or more with urothelial cancer.

The CDR3 nucleotides read TGTGCCAGCAGCTCATTAACCGCGGGACAGCTCCGGACCCAGTACTTC. Its translation: CASSSLTAGQLRTQYF. This sequence joins TRBV5-4 and TRBJ2-5; perhaps TRBD1 as D (7 bases). This CDR3 contains 16 residues. Germline values: CDR1 SGHNT, CDR2 YYREEE (reference sequence). V lost 3 bases, J lost 7 bases, and 22 bases lay in between.

The CDR3 spells CASSLGGTMNTEAFF. In DNA form, the CDR3 reads TGCGCCAGCAGCTTGGGCGGGACCATGAACACTGAAGCTTTCTTT. The chain is built from TRBV5-1 and TRBJ1-1; D is perhaps TRBD1 (5 bases). Trimming removed 0 bases at V and 0 bases at J, with 9 bases between. Germline-derived CDR1 and CDR2 are SGHRS and YFSETQ. The CDR3 is 15 amino acids. Full variable domain (remainder filled in from reference TRBV5-1 and TRBJ1-1): KAGVTQTPRYLIKTRGQQVTLSCSPISGHRSVSWYQQTPGQGLQFLFEYFSETQRNKGNFPGRFSGRQFSNSRSEMNVSTLELGDSALYLCASSLGGTMNTEAFFGQGTRLTVV.

This clone was observed a single time. The rearrangement joins TRBV6-1 to TRBJ2-2, with 9 bases fitting TRBD2. The germline CDR1 and CDR2 sequences are MNHNS and SASEGT. This CDR3 spans 15 amino acids. Trimming cost V 4 bases and J 4 bases; bases outside gene matches: 4. The CDR3 sequence: CASSAGLAVTGELFF. The CDR3, as DNA: TGTGCCAGCAGTGCGGGACTAGCAGTCACCGGGGAGCTGTTTTTT.

This chain links TRBV19 with TRBJ1-5; 9 nucleotides line up with TRBD1. Losses at the gene ends were 4 bases for V and 7 bases for J; bases not matched to a gene: 8. Germline V gives CDR1 LNHDA, CDR2 SQIVND (reference sequence). CDR3 length: 15 residues. The CDR3 loop is CASSSRQGDRQPQHF. The CDR3 DNA follows: TGTGCCAGTAGTAGCCGACAGGGGGACAGACAGCCCCAGCATTTT.

The chain recombines TRBV28 with TRBJ1-1; 9 nucleotides match TRBD1. The ends lost 5 bases at V and 1 base at J; junction bases unmatched: 5. Germline V gene sequence: CDR1 MDHEN, CDR2 SYDVKM. The CDR3 totals 15 residues. CDR3 amino acids: CASSPPGQGNTEAFF. CDR3 nucleotides: TGTGCCAGCAGTCCCCCGGGACAGGGGAACACTGAAGCTTTCTTT.

This clone was picked up a small number of times. This chain links TRBV7-3 with TRBJ2-1; TRBD2 matches at 7 bases. CDR1 and CDR2 from the germline V gene are SGHTA and FQGTGA. The V and J ends lost 6 bases and 8 bases, in that order; junction bases with no gene match: 10. The CDR3 length is 14 residues. CDR3 DNA sequence: TGTGCCAGCAGAGGGAGGGAGGGCCGGGATGAGCAGTTCTTC. Its protein is CASRGREGRDEQFF.

The CDR3 sequence: CASSFTGGAQHF. CDR3 bases: TGTGCCAGCAGTTTTACGGGCGGGGCCCAGCATTTT. The chain couples TRBV27 to TRBJ1-5; D gene ambiguous. The germline V gene encodes CDR1 MNHEY and CDR2 SMNVEV (reference sequence). Deletions cut 3 bases from V and 11 bases from J, with 11 bases between. The CDR3 totals 12 residues.

Only one count was recorded for this clone. The V gene is TRBV25-1, the J gene TRBJ1-1; a weak D match, TRBD1 (5 bases). V was pared by 7 bases and J by 5 bases, with 14 bases between. The CDR3 has 13 amino acids. Germline assignment: CDR1 MGHDK and CDR2 SYGVNS. CDR3 nucleotide sequence: TGTGCCAGCACTTCCCTAGGGGTGACTGAAGCTTTCTTT. The encoded protein is CASTSLGVTEAFF.

This clone appeared once. The chain couples TRBV7-9 to TRBJ2-5; TRBD2 matches at 13 bases. The CDR3 has 17 amino acids. CDR1 SEHNR and CDR2 FQNEAQ come from the germline V gene (reference sequence). J lost 5 bases, V lost 5 bases, and 11 bases had no gene match. CDR3 protein: CASSQQLGLAGAETQYF. The DNA for the CDR3 is TGTGCCAGCAGCCAACAATTAGGACTAGCGGGAGCGGAGACCCAGTACTTC.